Included here is one T cell receptor beta chain sequence, with context. The antigen remains undetermined. There are 12 residues in the CDR3. The germline CDR1 and CDR2 sequences are SQVTM and ANQGSEA. The ends were cut back, 7 bases at V and 8 bases at J, with 15 bases in the middle. TCRdb used MiXCR to reprocess the RT-PCR reads, holding one entry per CDR3 protein. The sample lists about 700,000 distinct CDR3 sequences; more than 11% were seen once. The sample belongs to a study of response to subunit inactivated influenza vaccine. Findings and caveats of the study: New T cells are recruited in small numbers by each seasonal influenza vaccination, according to the authors' suggestion.

The V call is TRBV29-1, the J call TRBJ2-4, with D possibly matching TRBD1 (5 bases). This sequence was found in a man in his forties or fifties who received an inactivated influenza vaccine. The material sequenced was PBMCs from blood, taken approximately 15 days before vaccination. CDR3: CSATDSAHIQYF. CDR3 DNA: TGCAGCGCCACCGACAGTGCCCACATTCAGTACTTC. The whole variable domain, filled in from reference TRBV29-1 and TRBJ2-4, reads SAVISQKPSRDICQRGTSLTIQCQVDSQVTMMFWYRQQPGQSLTLIATANQGSEATYESGFVIDKFPISRPNLTFSTLTVSNMSPEDSSIYLCSATDSAHIQYFGAGTRLSVL.